This is a list of T cell receptor beta chains from one sample in a study of identical twins. TCRdb reprocessed the 5' RACE reads via MiXCR and lists one record per CDR3 protein. The sample comprises 1.5 million to 2 million distinct CDR3 sequences, less than 40% of which are singletons, and approximately 0.25% rests with the top ten. Sequencing was carried out using cord blood. The receptors come from a newborn girl in good health. CDR3s include the opening cysteine and the closing phenylalanine or tryptophan. D genes are given only for firm matches. Clone size is not always given. Where it is, it says once, few, many or a class for expanded clones.

size	D	J	V	DNA	CDR3
.	TRBD1	TRBJ1-2	TRBV24-1	TGTGCCACCAGTGCTACAGGGGGCGATGGCTACACCTTC	CATSATGGDGYTF
few	.	TRBJ1-1	TRBV29-1	TGCAGCGTTGTCGGCAGGGTAGGGAACACTGAAGCTTTCTTT	CSVVGRVGNTEAFF
.	TRBD2	TRBJ2-1	TRBV4-1	TGCGCCAGCAGCCTTTTGCGACTAGCGGACAATGAGCAGTTCTTC	CASSLLRLADNEQFF
.	TRBD1	TRBJ1-2	TRBV29-1	TGCAGCGTTGAAAAGGGGGCGGGCTATGGCTACACCTTC	CSVEKGAGYGYTF
.	.	TRBJ1-1	TRBV19	TGTGCCAGTACCACCCTCCGGGCCATGAACACTGAAGCTTTCTTT	CASTTLRAMNTEAFF
.	TRBD1	TRBJ1-1	TRBV20-1	TGCAGTGCTGGAACGGGACAGGGTAACACTGAAGCTTTCTTT	CSAGTGQGNTEAFF
many	.	TRBJ1-2	TRBV6-6	TGTGCCAGCAGTCCTTCCAGGGGCCTAAACTATGGCTACACCTTC	CASSPSRGLNYGYTF
few	.	TRBJ1-4	TRBV12-3/TRBV12-4	TGTGCCAGCAGTTACCAGAGGGTTGAAAAACTGTTTTTT	CASSYQRVEKLFF
many	TRBD2	TRBJ2-1	TRBV4-1	TGCGCCAGCAGCCCTAGCGGGAGTGAGCAGTTCTTC	CASSPSGSEQFF
.	TRBD2	TRBJ2-3	TRBV12-3/TRBV12-4	TGTGCCAGCAGTTTCGGGGGGGGCCAGGCAGATACGCAGTATTTT	CASSFGGGQADTQYF
few	.	TRBJ1-4	TRBV4-1	TGCGCCAGCAGCCAAGTCCGAATCGAAAAACTGTTTTTT	CASSQVRIEKLFF
.	TRBD2	TRBJ2-7	TRBV10-3	TGTGCCATCAGTTTCACCGGGACTACCGACTACGAGCAGTACTTC	CAISFTGTTDYEQYF
.	TRBD1	TRBJ2-2	TRBV3-1	TGTGCCAGCAGCCGATACACAGGGGCCGGGGAGCTGTTTTTT	CASSRYTGAGELFF
few	TRBD2	TRBJ2-5	TRBV10-2	TGCGCCAGCAGTGGGACTAGCGGGGGAGAGACCCAGTACTTC	CASSGTSGGETQYF
.	TRBD2	TRBJ2-1	TRBV18	TGTGCCAGCTCACCTAAGGGACTAGCATTGAATGAGCAGTTCTTC	CASSPKGLALNEQFF
.	TRBD2	TRBJ2-1	TRBV13	TGTGCCAGCAGCTTAGAGGCACTAGCGGGAGTCTACAATGAGCAGTTCTTC	CASSLEALAGVYNEQFF
few	.	TRBJ2-3	TRBV20-1	TGCAGTGCTCCGTCGCTAGGAGGGCGCACAGATACGCAGTATTTT	CSAPSLGGRTDTQYF
.	.	TRBJ1-1	TRBV6-1	TGTGCCAGCAGTGCCTATGAGGGGGGCGGCACTGAAGCTTTCTTT	CASSAYEGGGTEAFF
.	.	TRBJ1-2	TRBV24-1	TGTGCCACCAGTGACCGGGACGGAGTCTATGGCTACACCTTC	CATSDRDGVYGYTF
.	.	TRBJ2-3	TRBV28	TGTGCCAGCAGTTTATTAGTAGGTGGTTTGAATACGCAGTATTTT	CASSLLVGGLNTQYF
few	TRBD1	TRBJ2-1	TRBV28	TGTGCCAGCAGTTCGTCGGGACAGGGGTTCTCCTACGAGCAGTTCTTC	CASSSSGQGFSYEQFF
.	TRBD2	TRBJ2-3	TRBV5-8	TGTGCCAGCAGCTCTTGGGGACTACTCACAGATGCGCAGTATTTT	CASSSWGLLTDAQYF